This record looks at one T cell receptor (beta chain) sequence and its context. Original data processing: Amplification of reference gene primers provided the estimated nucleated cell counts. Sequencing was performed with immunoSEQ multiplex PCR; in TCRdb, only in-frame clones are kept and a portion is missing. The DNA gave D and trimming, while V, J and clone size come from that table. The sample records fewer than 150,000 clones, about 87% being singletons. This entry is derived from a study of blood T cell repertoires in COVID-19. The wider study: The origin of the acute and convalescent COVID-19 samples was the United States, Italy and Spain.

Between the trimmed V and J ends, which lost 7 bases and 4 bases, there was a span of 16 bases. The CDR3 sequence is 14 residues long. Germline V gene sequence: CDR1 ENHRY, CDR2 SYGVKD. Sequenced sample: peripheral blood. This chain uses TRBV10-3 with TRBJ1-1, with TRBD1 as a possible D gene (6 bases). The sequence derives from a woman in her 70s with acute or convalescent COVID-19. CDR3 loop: CAITDPRGSTEAFF. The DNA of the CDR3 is TGTGCCATCACCGACCCCAGGGGAAGCACTGAAGCTTTCTTT.